These 2 T cell receptor beta chains share one sample of origin, sequenced in a study of shared clonotypes between healthy human individuals. Measured with immunoSEQ multiplex PCR; TCRdb has only the in-frame clones, and not every one. The sample shows millions of clones, roughly 95% of them seen only once. Sequencing used naive CD4+ T cells sorted from blood. Subset indicated: CD45RA+ positively selected. The receptor source for this set is a man aged 18 to 29 in good health.

The chain joins TRBV27 to TRBJ2-1; TRBD2 aligns across 8 bases. The J segment lost 0 bases and the V segment lost 3 bases, leaving 10 bases of the junction unmatched. In germline, CDR1 is MNHEY, CDR2 SMNVEV (reference sequence). This CDR3 has 18 amino acids. For the CDR3, the DNA is TGTGCCAGCAGTTTGGTCCTAGCGGGTCTGAGCTCCTACAATGAGCAGTTCTTC. It translates to CASSLVLAGLSSYNEQFF.

A remark on this clone: At the DNA level, this CDR3 is encoded by other sequences in the same sample as well. The chain uses TRBV30 and TRBJ1-5, with a tentative D call TRBD1 (5 bases). The ends were cut back, 1 base at V and 2 bases at J, with 6 bases in the middle. The germline V gene encodes CDR1 GTSNPN and CDR2 SVGIG (reference sequence). This CDR3 has 13 amino acids. The CDR3 sequence: CAWSEGGNQPQHF. In nucleotides, the CDR3 is TGTGCCTGGAGTGAAGGGGGCAATCAGCCCCAGCATTTT.